The present T cell receptor beta chain was sequenced within a study of control samples from healthy donors and cancer patients. Clones were read by immunoSEQ multiplex PCR, and TCRdb kept only the in-frame ones, dropping some. The sample has some 100,000 clones; 85% to 95% are singletons. Between the trimmed V and J ends, which lost 10 bases and 3 bases, there was a span of 18 bases. Germline V gene sequence: CDR1 SNHLY, CDR2 FYNNEI. There are 14 residues in the CDR3. Sequencing was performed on blood. The TCR was taken from a man aged 18 to 35 in good health. This chain connects TRBV2 to TRBJ1-1; perhaps TRBD1 as D (6 bases). This CDR3 reads CATRQEAGHTEAFF. As DNA, the CDR3 is TGTGCCACCCGACAGGAGGCAGGCCACACTGAAGCTTTCTTT.